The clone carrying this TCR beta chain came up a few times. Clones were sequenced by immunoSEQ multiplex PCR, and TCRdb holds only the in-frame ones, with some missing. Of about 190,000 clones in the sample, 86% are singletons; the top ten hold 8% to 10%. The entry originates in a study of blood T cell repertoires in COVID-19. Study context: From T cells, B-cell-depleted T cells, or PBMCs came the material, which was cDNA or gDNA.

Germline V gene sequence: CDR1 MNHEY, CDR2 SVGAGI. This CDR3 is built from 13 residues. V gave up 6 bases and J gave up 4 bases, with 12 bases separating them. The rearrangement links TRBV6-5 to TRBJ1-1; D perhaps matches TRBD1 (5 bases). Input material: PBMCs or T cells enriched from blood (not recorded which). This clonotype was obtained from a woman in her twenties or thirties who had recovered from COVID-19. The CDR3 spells CASSGQAPTEAFF. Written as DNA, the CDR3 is TGTGCCAGCAGCGGACAAGCTCCCACTGAAGCTTTCTTT.